Below, one T cell receptor beta chain is given with its context. Its antigen remains undetermined. No quality values exist for individual bases; no much larger clone is one base distant. The collaborating institutions used their own protocols to collect whole blood in K2EDTA tubes. For TCRbeta analysis, collaborators shipped samples in one of three forms: frozen whole blood, isolated PBMCs, or DNA extracted from either of those sample types. These data belong to a study of blood T cell repertoires in COVID-19 (dated by TCRdb to the early 2020s). For the study in its entirety: The collaborator samples originated in the United States, Italy and Spain and spanned the acute and convalescent phases of COVID-19. The material from the prospective study consisted of cDNA or gDNA derived from T cells, B-cell-depleted T cells, or PBMCs. Deeply sampled blood TCRbeta repertoires from subjects exposed to, actively infected with, or recovered from COVID-19 were included in the dataset. The repertoires were made available in a free public database intended to serve as a resource for research on the immune response to SARS-CoV-2. Samples came from the ongoing ImmuneRACE study (first 160 participants) plus 1,254 subjects from 6 global collaborators. Sample metadata almost always included a de-identified subject ID, COVID-19 status, age in years and sex. Where HLA class I and class II types were available, the types were taken from metadata supplied by the sample provider, not from assay-based typing.

The paper as a whole reports these results and caveats: The amount of clinical and demographic metadata varied by source and participant and was provided uncurated.

The immunoSEQ Assay, a bias-controlled multiplex PCR, was used to amplify TCRbeta CDR3 regions from genomic DNA. The authors processed their data as follows. Nucleated cell counts per sample were estimated from amplification of reference gene primers within the assay. To quantify the absolute abundance of each unique TCRbeta CDR3 rearrangement, sequence reads were collapsed and filtered. For each sample, productive Simpson clonality was calculated by taking the square root of Simpson's diversity index across productive rearrangements. The table was pulled from immuneACCESS by TCRdb, which kept in-frame rearrangements only. Such tables lose some clones; where checked, under half of the loss comes from unresolved V genes, and the rest has no known cause. The V and J calls and the clone size are those of that table, but D and trimming were determined from the DNA. The sample profile shows about 55,000 clones; roughly four fifths of them were found once. About 2% of the sample lies in the top ten.

CDR1 and CDR2 are read off the germline V gene as MNHNS and SASEGT. Inclusive of the bounding cysteine and phenylalanine, the CDR3 is 18 residues long. Only the CDR3 DNA stays, 54 bases, in frame from base 1. The junction shows trimming of 6 bases on V and 2 bases on J, and the gene matches do not reach 15 bases of it. This TCR derives from a woman aged 55-70 years with acute or convalescent COVID-19. The sequence links TRBV6-1 to TRBJ2-5; a stretch of 10 junction bases matches TRBD2. Sequencing input: peripheral blood. For the CDR3, the sequence is CASRETPGLAFSQETQYF. The DNA is as follows: TGTGCCAGCAGGGAAACCCCGGGACTAGCGTTTTCTCAAGAGACCCAGTACTTC.